The present TCR beta chain was sequenced within a study of identical twins. MiXCR, run by TCRdb on the 5' RACE reads, gives a single entry per CDR3 protein. The table shows about 210,000 distinct CDR3 sequences, with less than 10% occurring only once. The TCR was taken from a young woman in good health. Sequencing input: memory (CD45RO+) T cells sorted from blood.

Written as DNA, the CDR3 is TGTGCCAGCAGCTTATCACAGGCCGTGAACGCTTTCTTT. This translates into CASSLSQAVNAFF. The chain joins TRBV7-2 to TRBJ1-1; possibly TRBD1 for D (5 bases). Germline V gene lookup returns CDR1 SGHTA and CDR2 FQGNSA. V was shortened by 2 bases and J by 11 bases, with 15 bases between the two germline ends. There are 13 residues in the CDR3. Full variable domain (missing parts from reference TRBV7-2 and TRBJ1-1): GAGVSQSPSNKVTEKGKDVELRCDPISGHTALYWYRQSLGQGLEFLIYFQGNSAPDKSGLPSDRFSAERTGGSVSTLTIQRTQQEDSAVYLCASSLSQAVNAFFGQGTRLTVV.